This T cell receptor beta chain was recorded in a study of vaccination and CD4 T cells after COVID-19. Remarks on this clonotype: The antigen remains undetermined.

CDR1 and CDR2 (germline): DFQATT, SNEGSKA (reference sequence). Unmatched junction bases numbered 4, after V lost 3 bases and J lost 5 bases. This CDR3 region has 14 residues. Sequenced with the Oncomine TCR Beta short-read assay was DNA taken from cultured CD4+ T cells. TCRdb independently ran MiXCR on the PCR reads; one entry per CDR3 protein. The sample gives about 7,000 distinct CDR3 sequences, roughly 35% of which show up once; 15% to 20% is in the top ten. The treatment was: approximately nine-day PBMC culture with coronavirus spike peptide pools or control peptides (ViraFEST assay). These CD4+ T cells came from an unexposed donor, sampled before the COVID-19 pandemic (2011-2018).

This receptor was taken from a human donor in good health. The sequenced sample consisted of CD4+ T cells from blood, cultured in vitro. The V gene is TRBV20-1, the J gene TRBJ2-5; 12 positions agree with TRBD2. CDR3 nucleotides: TGCAGTGCTAGCCTCACTAGCGGGGGGGAGACCCAGTACTTC. As protein: CSASLTSGGETQYF.